One T cell receptor beta chain is described in this entry. This clone was seen a handful of times. Its antigen is still unknown. The record has no base qualities; no much larger clone is one base away. In total, around 600 healthy bone marrow donors made up the cohort. Cohort members were all nominally healthy when sampled, although unrecorded immune exposures were likely present. The donor tested CMV seronegative, placing the donor among the 350 to 400 seronegative members of the cohort. A peripheral blood sample was provided by each donor, and peripheral blood mononuclear cells were used for TCR beta sequencing. Genomic DNA extraction from the blood cell samples was performed with the Qiagen DNeasy Blood Extraction Kit. The source of the sample is a study of cytomegalovirus exposure and HLA in healthy donors (dated by TCRdb to about 2017). In the study overall: According to an earlier analysis of several hundred of the donors, some 170 million T cells yielded 117 million unique TCR beta sequences and 276 Gb of sequence data. An early release that covered approximately 600 HLA-typed donors contained around 330 gigabases of sequencing data and tens of millions of unique TCR sequences. Of the roughly 400 genotyped donors, approximately 83% fell in the genetic ancestry cluster associated with self-reported Caucasian donors. The study was designed to test whether signatures of past pathogen exposure could be identified by cataloging public T cell receptors. Using immunosequencing, the study profiled T cell repertoires from 500 to 800 subjects and related those repertoires to cytomegalovirus serostatus. A separate validation cohort of approximately 130 different subjects was used in addition to the approximately 700-subject first cohort. High-throughput TCR immunosequencing, statistical association of individual TCRs with disease status, and machine learning were combined to predict cytomegalovirus infection status. In a later analysis, previously published TCR beta repertoires from hundreds of donors were re-analyzed and high-resolution HLA genotyping was added so that TCR occurrence patterns could be studied. The later analysis used no new phenotypic data to find candidate immune exposures, relying instead on TCR beta sequences and their occurrence across donors. An earlier analysis of some 500 of the donors applied high-throughput TCR beta sequencing to assess whether each TCR beta V gene segment acted as functional or pseudogenic. Donor age, sex, ethnicity and CMV serostatus were collected together with the repertoire data. A later genetic analysis took genome-wide SNP genotypes for 398 of the 666 donors and used that subset as a discovery cohort. All discovery cohort repertoires had been generated using a single sequencing platform. HLA typing covered class I and class II loci at four-digit resolution. The number of typed donors differed by locus: 629-630 for A, B, C, DRB1 and DQB1; 522 for DQA1; over 600 for DPA1; and some 450 for DPB1. Because of strong linkage in the cohort, roughly five DR-DQ haplotypes were treated as single units for association and clustering. Across some 400 genotyped donors of the cohort, an average of about 200,000 unique TCR beta nucleotide sequences per donor were sequenced, and around 20% of those sequences were non-productive.

Study-wide findings and limitations: The classifier was reported to diagnose cytomegalovirus status with high specificity and sensitivity in both the original cohort and the validation cohort. A total of some 180 TCR beta chains were listed by the study as associated with cytomegalovirus. In an earlier analysis of approximately 590 of the donors, most TCR beta V segments appeared in productive rearrangements about 87% or about 30% of the time, broadly matching IMGT annotations. Because counts were too low, roughly 18 rarely observed V segments, including chromosome 9 orphons, were left out of the earlier analysis of 587 of the donors. An association between a missense DCLRE1C variant and V-gene and J-gene trimming of TCR beta chains was found in a later genetic analysis and replicated in an independent cohort. Strong co-occurrence of HLA alleles, especially DR and DQ, made assigning TCR associations to individual alleles difficult. In a later analysis, most CMV-associated TCR beta chains were found to appear HLA-restricted, with HLA associations seemingly driven largely by CMV exposure. According to a later analysis, TCR association rates differed among HLA loci, with DRB1 alleles showing the most associated TCRs and HLA-C alleles showing the fewest. Roughly uniform sequencing depth across donors was assumed in presence/absence analyses, although this assumption may not hold. A cluster of highly shared sequence variants was judged likely to be a technical artifact of the sequencing pipeline. A further reported finding was that TCR beta sequences accurately predicted the HLA-A and HLA-B alleles for most subjects in the first cohort. Some IMGT-functional V segments, including TRBV6-2 and TRBV6-3, could not be distinguished by the 87-base-pair reads and were therefore excluded. The authors suggested that the approach could potentially be generalized to other disease states and immunological phenotypes. According to a later analysis, parvovirus B19, influenza, CMV and Epstein-Barr virus appeared linked to several top co-occurrence clusters. The cohort was sequenced for TCR beta chains only, and without alpha or paired-chain data the features that could be detected were limited. While some public TCRs were present in many individuals, most TCR sequences turned up only very rarely across donors. Linkage disequilibrium might explain the correlated functional status among segregating V segments, but an unknown experimental factor could not be excluded. A few of the identified cytomegalovirus-associated TCR beta chains were confirmed in vitro to be specific for cytomegalovirus antigens. Because HLA typing was missing for some donors at each locus, association tests included only the typed subset. A later analysis found that HLA-associated TCR beta chains were more clonally expanded and had lower generation probabilities than equally common non-associated chains. A later analysis associated about 17,000 TCR beta sequences with specific HLA alleles at a false discovery rate of 0.05. For the cohort, immune exposure information was limited to CMV serostatus. In a later genetic analysis, fewer N-insertions in productive TCRs were reported among donors in an Asian-associated ancestry cluster than the roughly 700-donor mean.

Libraries were made using the immunoSEQ multiplex PCR assay. A mixture of 60 forward primers for TCR Vbeta segments and 13 reverse primers for TCR Jbeta segments was used in the multiplex PCR. The CDR3 region of rearranged TCR beta genes was amplified from genomic DNA by a multiplex PCR assay. On the Illumina HiSeq System, the amplified TCR beta libraries were sequenced as 87-base-pair reads. Per the authors' processing: In a later analysis, tens of millions of unique TCR beta chains were counted across the 666 repertoires, and around 10 million of these chains were shared by at least two donors. Raw reads were error-corrected and collapsed into unique sequences by a nearest-neighbor algorithm in which closely related sequences were merged to remove PCR and sequencing errors. CDR3 sequences were aligned to IMGT reference sequences to assign V, D and J gene segments. For a sequence to be retained, a match of at least six nucleotides was required to both a V gene segment and a J gene segment. A rearrangement was called productive if the CDR3 had no stop codons and remained in frame with V and J, and every other rearrangement was called non-productive. Following IMGT convention, CDR3 was defined as the stretch from the second conserved V-encoded cysteine to the conserved J-encoded phenylalanine. In an earlier analysis of roughly 580 of the donors, sequences lacking an unambiguous match to a single V gene segment were excluded. An earlier analysis of 500 to 700 of the donors classified V segments as functional when productive rearrangements were above 56.7% and as segregating when the standard deviation between donors was above 5%. A statistical classification framework was developed to diagnose cytomegalovirus status using the catalog of TCR beta chain sequences. In a later analysis, V and J genes were assigned by comparing TCR nucleotide sequences against IMGT/GENE-DB human TR gene sequences. The TCRdist pipeline was used in a later analysis to assign CDR3 sequences and most-parsimonious VDJ recombination scenarios. In a later analysis, each TCR beta chain was defined by its CDR3 amino acid sequence together with its V-gene family, and reads without a unique V-gene family were excluded. To address suspected cross-contamination and a sequencing artifact, a later analysis removed approximately 590 highly shared, low-generation-probability nucleotide sequences. A later analysis calculated a clonal expansion index for each public chain from normalized within-repertoire ranks of inferred template counts. A later analysis computed generation probabilities with a VDJ recombination model fitted to out-of-frame rearrangements, and checked the results against IGoR. In a later analysis, TCR-TCR, TCR-HLA and TCR-CMV co-occurrence was scored with hypergeometric tests, and a repertoire-size bias correction was applied to TCR pairs. False discovery rates were estimated in a later analysis by permuting HLA or CMV assignments 20 times. In a later analysis, co-occurring TCRs were grouped using DBSCAN, with TCRdist sequence similarity added in when clustering inside HLA-allele-positive subsets. Repertoires with fewer than 30,000 or more than 120,000 public chains were left out of co-occurrence clustering, as were a few repertoires with anomalous nucleotide sharing. TCRdb limited this immuneACCESS table to in-frame rearrangements with V and J called. A share of clones is missing; checked studies link under half to unresolved V genes, and the rest is unexplained. The D gene and trimming were derived from the DNA, and the V and J assignments and clone size from that table. For this sample there are about 90,000 clones; about 88% appear just once. The ten largest clones take up around 1.9% of the sample.

Based on the germline V gene, the CDR1 and CDR2 sequences are MNHNS and SASEGT. V is pruned by 5 bases and J by 3 bases, leaving 2 bases of the junction without a gene match. The CDR3 starts with the cysteine, ends with the phenylalanine, and has 14 residues. Only the CDR3 DNA is retained, 42 bases long and in frame from the first base. The TCR sequence derives from a man younger than 35 in good health and CMV-seronegative. The rearrangement joined TRBV6-1 to TRBJ2-1; 9 bases in between match TRBD1. The sample consisted of PBMCs. The CDR3 region: CASSTGGFYNEQFF. Read as DNA, the sequence is TGTGCCAGCAGTACAGGGGGCTTCTACAATGAGCAGTTCTTC.